Below are 15 T cell receptor beta chains sequenced from a single sample in a study of regulatory T cells in long-lasting Graves disease. CDR3 regions were amplified by Arm-PCR using iRepertoire HTBI primers to build TCR beta libraries. TCRdb ran MiXCR on the multiplex PCR reads and lists one entry per CDR3 protein. Of around 450,000 distinct CDR3 sequences listed, 20% to 25% are singletons. Documented time point: persistent/refractory GD, antithyroid drugs over 5 years with positive TRAb. PBMC RNA served as the TCR library source. The sample here was peripheral blood mononuclear cells (PBMCs), taken when the disease was refractory, from a patient treated with antithyroid drugs. The source of these receptors is a female donor with Graves disease.

Worth noting for this clonotype: A much larger clone sits a single nucleotide away, making a read error possible. The rearrangement joins TRBV6-1 to TRBJ2-4; D possibly uses TRBD1 or TRBD2 (5 bases each). There are 19 residues in the CDR3. Germline V lookup: CDR1 MNHNS, CDR2 SASEGT. CDR3 nucleotide sequence: TGTGTCAGCAGTATCCGGCAGGGAGCGTTTCCTTTAGCCAAAAACATTCAGTACTTC. It specifies CVSSIRQGAFPLAKNIQYF.

This clonotype was detected a few times. The rearrangement joins TRBV7-9 to TRBJ1-2; no clear D. The V and J ends lost 2 bases and 1 base respectively, with 26 bases between them. The CDR3 spans 20 residues. The germline V gene encodes CDR1 SEHNR and CDR2 FQNEAQ (reference sequence). The CDR3, as DNA: TGTGCCAGCAGCTTACTCGTACAAATTTCTGAGGGCGAAATTAACTATGGCTACACCTTC. Its translation: CASSLLVQISEGEINYGYTF.

This clonotype came up many times. The chain joins TRBV7-6 to TRBJ2-7; a weak D match, TRBD1 (6 bases). The CDR3 covers 13 residues. Germline V gene lookup returns CDR1 SGHVS and CDR2 FNYEAQ. Trimming left V 4 bases short and J 5 bases short, with 12 bases between. The CDR3 sequence is CASSYTGTDEQYF. The CDR3 DNA reads TGTGCCAGCAGCTATACAGGGACCGACGAGCAGTACTTC.

This chain uses TRBV6-2 or TRBV6-3 with TRBJ1-2; TRBD1 matches 12 bases. CDR1 is MNHEY and CDR2 is SVGEGT in the germline V gene. CDR3 length equals 15 residues. The trim removed 2 bases at V and 5 bases at J, leaving 3 bases unmatched. CDR3 amino acids: CASSYGTGGFYGYTF. The CDR3 nucleotides are TGTGCCAGCAGTTACGGGACAGGGGGCTTTTATGGCTACACCTTC.

This clonotype has a count of ten or more. V is TRBV7-8 and J is TRBJ1-6, with D maybe TRBD1 (5 bases). CDR1 and CDR2 (germline): SGHVS, FQNEAQ. The CDR3 covers 14 residues. V was trimmed by 4 bases and J by 3 bases, leaving 7 bases between them. The CDR3 loop reads CASSSQGYNSPLHF. CDR3 nucleotides: TGTGCCAGCAGCTCCCAGGGCTATAATTCACCCCTCCACTTT.

Only a few counts were recorded for this clonotype. V gene TRBV20-1 combines with J gene TRBJ2-7, with D uncertain. Trimming stripped 2 bases from V and 5 bases from J, with 10 bases between. The CDR3 contains 12 residues. The germline gives CDR1 DFQATT, CDR2 SNEGSKA (reference sequence). The CDR3: CSARLDSHEQYF. For the CDR3, the DNA is TGCAGTGCTAGACTAGATTCCCACGAGCAGTACTTC.

Turning to this clonotype: This could be a read error, since a much larger clone is one nucleotide away. The V call is TRBV6-1, the J call TRBJ2-5; 9 bases are shared with TRBD2. The CDR3 extends over 17 amino acids. V was clipped by 8 bases and J by 5 bases; unmatched bases: 18. The germline gives CDR1 MNHNS, CDR2 SASEGT. This chain's CDR3 is CASGYRLGTSKWETQYF. CDR3 DNA: TGTGCCAGCGGATACCGCTTGGGGACTAGCAAGTGGGAGACCCAGTACTTC.

The V gene is TRBV29-1, the J gene TRBJ2-5; no reliable D call. Trimming removed 5 bases from V and 2 bases from J, with 6 bases in between. Germline assignment: CDR1 SQVTM and CDR2 ANQGSEA. CDR3 length equals 11 residues. The CDR3 spells CSVLTQETQYF. The CDR3 nucleotides read TGCAGCGTTCTAACACAAGAGACCCAGTACTTC. Using reference TRBV29-1 and TRBJ2-5 for the parts outside the CDR3, the full variable domain is SAVISQKPSRDICQRGTSLTIQCQVDSQVTMMFWYRQQPGQSLTLIATANQGSEATYESGFVIDKFPISRPNLTFSTLTVSNMSPEDSSIYLCSVLTQETQYFGPGTRLLVL.

In its sample, this clonotype was seen many times. The gene calls are TRBV28 and TRBJ2-7; weak D call: TRBD1 (6 bases). Trimming removed 5 bases at V and 5 bases at J, with 19 bases between. This CDR3 is 15 amino acids long. Germline V gene data show CDR1 as MDHEN and CDR2 as SYDVKM. The CDR3 DNA sequence: TGTGCCAGCAGTACCCCATCCGCAGGGGTTAACGAGCAGTACTTC. Its protein is CASSTPSAGVNEQYF.

The chain has TRBV7-9 and TRBJ1-5; TRBD1 might be the D (6 bases). Per the germline V gene, CDR1 is SEHNR and CDR2 is FQNEAQ (reference sequence). The CDR3 runs 17 residues. The V gene lost 3 bases and the J gene lost 0 bases, with 15 bases spanning the gap. CDR3 loop: CASSFYGRGYSNQPQHF. CDR3 DNA sequence: TGTGCCAGCAGCTTTTATGGCAGGGGATATAGCAATCAGCCCCAGCATTTT.

The chain uses TRBV7-9 and TRBJ2-7, with a tentative D call TRBD2 (5 bases). V lost 6 bases and J lost 5, with 14 bases in between. This CDR3 spans 13 amino acids. Germline V gene lookup returns CDR1 SEHNR and CDR2 FQNEAQ (reference sequence). In DNA form, the CDR3 reads TGTGCCAGCAGAAAGGGAGACGGCGACGAGCAGTACTTC. Its translation is CASRKGDGDEQYF.

This clonotype has at least ten counts. This sequence joins TRBV11-1 and TRBJ1-3; TRBD1 is a possible D gene (6 bases). Looked up from germline, CDR1 is SGHAT and CDR2 is FQDESV (reference sequence). The CDR3 spans 14 residues. Trimming cost V 5 bases and J 8 bases, with 16 bases left between them. Written as DNA, the CDR3 is TGTGCCAGCAGCCCCCGGGACACGTTGGACACCATATATTTT. It is translated as CASSPRDTLDTIYF.

The genes are TRBV19 and TRBJ2-2; D uncertain. In germline, CDR1 is LNHDA, CDR2 SQIVND (reference sequence). Trimming pared 3 bases from V and 4 bases from J, leaving 9 bases between. The CDR3 has 14 amino acids. The CDR3 protein is CASSMSGSTGELFF. DNA of the CDR3: TGTGCCAGTAGTATGAGTGGCAGCACCGGGGAGCTGTTTTTT.

This sequence joins TRBV24-1 and TRBJ2-7; TRBD1 aligns across 9 bases. Trimming at V came to 4 bases and at J to 6 bases, leaving 6 bases not matched to a gene. Germline CDR1 KGHDR, CDR2 SFDVKD. This CDR3 comprises 14 residues. The CDR3 here is CATSEGTGYGEQYF. The CDR3 region has the DNA TGTGCCACCAGTGAAGGGACAGGGTACGGCGAGCAGTACTTC.

The table lists this clonotype with a few counts. V and J are TRBV10-3 and TRBJ2-7; D uncertain. The V gene's germline CDR1 is ENHRY and CDR2 SYGVKD. The CDR3 extends over 14 amino acids. Trimming left V 0 bases short and J 3 bases short, with 9 bases between. The CDR3 nucleotides are TGTGCCATCAGTGAGTCGGCCCCCCGCTACGAGCAGTACTTC. Amino acids: CAISESAPRYEQYF.